This passage covers 30 T cell receptor beta chains from one sample sequenced in a study of blood T cell repertoires in COVID-19. Method: immunoSEQ multiplex PCR; TCRdb's copy keeps in-frame clones and lacks some. The sample lists about 160,000 clones; approximately 86% were seen once. Sequenced sample: peripheral blood. All receptors derive from a man at least 80 years old with COVID-19, enrolled during active disease.

This chain joins TRBV5-4 and TRBJ2-3, with 9 bases that match TRBD2. CDR3 length: 16 amino acids. CDR1 is SGHNT, CDR2 YYREEE, per germline (reference sequence). The V gene end was trimmed by 0 bases and the J gene end by 2 bases; junction bases not matched to a gene: 4. The chain's CDR3 is CASSLGLAGLTDTQYF. Written as DNA, the CDR3 is TGTGCCAGCAGCTTGGGTCTAGCGGGACTCACAGATACGCAGTATTTT.

V usage is TRBV6-6 and J usage is TRBJ2-5, with TRBD1 as a possible D gene (5 bases). The CDR3 is made up of 16 amino acids. V was shortened by 0 bases and J by 5 bases, with 16 bases between the two germline ends. Germline CDR1 MNHNY, CDR2 SVGAGI (reference sequence). The CDR3 reads CASSYSVDILGETQYF. The CDR3 coding sequence is TGTGCCAGCAGTTACTCGGTGGACATCTTGGGGGAGACCCAGTACTTC.

This clone appeared once. V and J are TRBV2 and TRBJ2-2, with 9 bases lining up with TRBD1. V was pared by 6 bases and J by 1 base, with 3 bases of the junction left unmatched. The CDR3 length is 15 residues. Germline CDR1 is SNHLY and CDR2 is FYNNEI. CDR3 region: CASRRDRENTGELFF. CDR3 sequence (DNA): TGTGCCAGCAGGAGGGACAGGGAGAACACCGGGGAGCTGTTTTTT.

V and J are TRBV5-8 and TRBJ1-6; 8 bases agree with TRBD1. Germline CDR1 reads SGHTS; CDR2 reads YDEGEE. CDR3 length equals 16 residues. The V and J ends lost 2 bases and 8 bases, in that order; junction bases with no gene match: 9. CDR3 amino acids: CASSFKKTGADSPLHF. The CDR3 DNA follows: TGTGCCAGCAGCTTCAAGAAGACAGGGGCGGATTCACCCCTCCACTTT.

The chain has TRBV2 and TRBJ1-5; tentative D call: TRBD1 (6 bases). The length of the CDR3 is 16 residues. Between the trimmed V and J ends, which lost 6 bases and 0 bases, there was a span of 15 bases. Germline V gene lookup returns CDR1 SNHLY and CDR2 FYNNEI. CDR3 in amino acids: CASRKGRGYSNQPQHF. The CDR3 nucleotides read TGTGCCAGCAGGAAGGGGAGGGGGTATAGCAATCAGCCCCAGCATTTT.

The genes are TRBV3-1 (or the pseudogene TRBV3-2) and TRBJ2-1, with TRBD2 matching 11 bases. Losses at the gene ends were 4 bases for V and 4 bases for J; bases not matched to a gene: 12. This CDR3 region has 18 residues. Germline V gene data show CDR1 as LGHDT and CDR2 as YNNKEL (reference sequence). The CDR3 spells CASSLLLSGGARYNEQFF. In DNA, the CDR3 is TGTGCCAGCAGCCTTCTCCTTAGCGGGGGGGCCCGGTACAATGAGCAGTTCTTC.

The rearrangement links TRBV5-1 to TRBJ1-1; no clear D gene. V lost 0 bases and J lost 5, with 8 bases in between. CDR1 and CDR2 (germline): SGHRS, YFSETQ. The CDR3 is 13 amino acids. CDR3 nucleotides: TGCGCCAGCAGCTTGGCTTCCACTACTGAAGCTTTCTTT. This gives the protein CASSLASTTEAFF.

This clone was detected once. The chain has TRBV11-3 and TRBJ2-3; TRBD2 matches at 7 bases. The CDR3 sequence is 16 residues long. The V gene's germline CDR1 is SGHNT and CDR2 YENEEA. The ends lost 4 bases at V and 4 bases at J; junction bases unmatched: 11. The CDR3 coding sequence is TGTGCCAGCAGCTCCCCGTCGGGGGGAGTGGCAGATACGCAGTATTTT. This codes for CASSSPSGGVADTQYF.

J is TRBJ2-5 and V is TRBV3-1 (or the pseudogene TRBV3-2); D uncertain. Trimming stripped 1 base from V and 1 base from J, with 4 bases between. The V gene's germline CDR1 is LGHDT and CDR2 YNNKEL (reference sequence). The CDR3 contains 13 residues. CDR3 DNA sequence: TGTGCCAGCAGCCAAGCCCTCCAAGAGACCCAGTACTTC. Its protein product is CASSQALQETQYF.

This clone was seen a handful of times. This sequence joins TRBV5-6 and TRBJ2-1; D possibly corresponds to TRBD2 (5 bases). Trimming took off 7 bases at V and 10 bases at J, with 15 bases between the two ends. The length of the CDR3 is 12 residues. CDR1 SGHDT and CDR2 YYEEEE come from the germline V gene. CDR3 DNA: TGTGCCAGCGAGACTTACCCGGGGGAGCAGTTCTTC. Translation gives CASETYPGEQFF.

The DNA for the CDR3 is TGTGCCAGCTCACCACCGGAGACGGCGTACGCTGAGCAGTTCTTC. This codes for CASSPPETAYAEQFF. This chain connects TRBV18 to TRBJ2-1; no definite D call. Germline V CDR1 and CDR2: KGHSH, LQKENI. The V and J ends lost 0 bases and 9 bases respectively, with 15 bases between them. The CDR3 runs 15 residues.

The CDR3 spells CASSEAPLLEQYF. In DNA form, the CDR3 reads TGTGCCAGCAGTGAAGCGCCCCTACTAGAGCAGTACTTC. The J gene is TRBJ2-7, the V gene TRBV6-1; D not resolved. CDR3 length equals 13 residues. CDR1 and CDR2 from the germline V gene are MNHNS and SASEGT. Trimming took off 0 bases at V and 7 bases at J, with 10 bases between the two ends.

The genes are TRBV6-1 and TRBJ1-2, with 9 bases aligning to TRBD1. V dropped 0 bases and J dropped 7; count of bases not matched to a gene: 6. Germline V CDR1 and CDR2: MNHNS, SASEGT. This CDR3 spans 15 amino acids. The CDR3 here is CASSEAGTGRSGYTF. In DNA form, the CDR3 reads TGTGCCAGCAGTGAAGCCGGGACAGGGCGGAGTGGCTACACCTTC.

This clone was picked up one time. Other nucleotide sequences from this sample produce the same CDR3. The V gene is TRBV5-1, the J gene TRBJ2-7; D perhaps matches TRBD1 (6 bases). Trimming cost V 0 bases and J 0 bases, with 10 bases left between them. Germline V CDR1 and CDR2: SGHRS, YFSETQ. The CDR3 is made up of 15 amino acids. In DNA, the CDR3 is TGCGCCAGCAGCTTGGCCAGGGGATCCTCCTACGAGCAGTACTTC. This gives the protein CASSLARGSSYEQYF.

This clone was counted once. V and J are TRBV12-3 or TRBV12-4 and TRBJ2-7; no clear D gene. The CDR3 covers 12 residues. V lost 6 bases and J 2 bases, leaving 8 bases between the germline ends. The CDR3 loop is CASSPRPYEQYF. DNA of the CDR3: TGTGCCAGCAGCCCTAGGCCCTACGAGCAGTACTTC.

The rearrangement joins TRBV2 to TRBJ2-1, with TRBD1 matching over 8 bases. Germline-derived CDR1 and CDR2 are SNHLY and FYNNEI. V lost 6 bases, J lost 0 bases, and 4 bases stayed unmatched. This CDR3 is built from 15 residues. CDR3 sequence: CASRTDRASYNEQFF. The CDR3, as DNA: TGTGCCAGCAGGACGGACAGGGCCTCCTACAATGAGCAGTTCTTC. The whole variable domain, remainder taken from reference TRBV2 and TRBJ2-1, is EPEVTQTPSHQVTQMGQEVILRCVPISNHLYFYWYRQILGQKVEFLVSFYNNEISEKSEIFDDQFSVERPDGSNFTLKIRSTKLEDSAMYFCASRTDRASYNEQFFGPGTRLTVL.

V usage is TRBV2 and J usage is TRBJ1-4, with D maybe TRBD1 (5 bases). V was shortened by 8 bases and J by 8 bases, with 21 bases between the two germline ends. This CDR3 is 15 amino acids long. Germline CDR1 SNHLY, CDR2 FYNNEI. The CDR3 here is CASGRLRGGNEKLFF. The CDR3, as DNA: TGTGCCAGCGGTCGACTCCGGGGGGGAAACGAAAAACTGTTTTTT.

The chain employs TRBV7-3 and TRBJ1-6; D is possibly TRBD1 (5 bases). This CDR3 has 14 amino acids. Germline CDR1 reads SGHTA; CDR2 reads FQGTGA. Trimming took 0 bases from V and 7 from J, leaving 7 bases between them. Written as DNA, the CDR3 is TGTGCCAGCAGCTTAACAGGGGCCAATTCACCCCTCCACTTT. Residues: CASSLTGANSPLHF.

This rearrangement joins TRBV6-5 to TRBJ2-7; the match to TRBD2 covers 12 bases. Germline V lookup: CDR1 MNHEY, CDR2 SVGAGI. V dropped 10 bases and J dropped 2; count of bases not matched to a gene: 9. This CDR3 has 15 residues. In DNA, the CDR3 is TGTGCCACGTCGAGGGCTAGCGGGGGGGCCTACGAGCAGTACTTC. It codes for CATSRASGGAYEQYF.

The chain links TRBV10-3 to TRBJ2-5, with D perhaps TRBD1 (8 bases). V dropped 2 bases and J dropped 2 bases, with 12 bases sitting between them. The CDR3 runs 15 residues. Germline V gene data show CDR1 as ENHRY and CDR2 as SYGVKD. The CDR3 DNA follows: TGTGCCATCAGTGAGGGACAGGGACTACAAGAGACCCAGTACTTC. This encodes CAISEGQGLQETQYF.

This clone was picked up one time. CDR3 coding DNA: TGTGCCAGCAGTCCCGACCTTCCGCGGGGGAGAGAGACCCAGTACTTC. Translation: CASSPDLPRGRETQYF. The chain uses TRBV27 and TRBJ2-5; 7 positions agree with TRBD2. Germline trimming cut 5 bases from V and 4 bases from J; bases unmatched to any gene: 13. The CDR3 sequence is 16 residues long. Germline lookup yields CDR1 MNHEY and CDR2 SMNVEV (reference sequence).

V gene TRBV7-2 combines with J gene TRBJ1-3; D remains ambiguous. CDR1 is SGHTA, CDR2 FQGNSA, per germline. Deletions cut 5 bases from V and 4 bases from J, with 9 bases between. This CDR3 is built from 13 residues. CDR3 sequence: CASSPYSGNTIYF. CDR3 DNA sequence: TGTGCCAGCAGCCCCTATTCCGGAAACACCATATATTTT.

J is TRBJ2-1 and V is TRBV9; TRBD2 aligns across 9 bases. Germline V gene data show CDR1 as SGDLS and CDR2 as YYNGEE. Germline trimming cut 1 base from V and 8 bases from J; bases unmatched to any gene: 10. The CDR3 has 16 amino acids. The CDR3 coding sequence is TGTGCCAGCAGCGTACTCGGGACTAGCCAGGGCCATGAGCAGTTCTTC. Protein product: CASSVLGTSQGHEQFF.

The count of this clone is one. The rearrangement joins TRBV5-1 to TRBJ1-5; 9 nucleotides line up with TRBD1. Losses at the gene ends were 2 bases for V and 4 bases for J; bases not matched to a gene: 4. The CDR3 contains 15 residues. Germline values: CDR1 SGHRS, CDR2 YFSETQ. CDR3 DNA sequence: TGCGCCAGCAGCTTTGGACAGGGGCTAAATCAGCCCCAGCATTTT. Translated: CASSFGQGLNQPQHF.

The CDR3 protein is CASSPSAGGTYNEQFF. CDR3 nucleotide sequence: TGTGCCAGCAGCCCATCAGCGGGGGGCACCTACAATGAGCAGTTCTTC. The V call is TRBV7-9, the J call TRBJ2-1; 9 bases line up with TRBD2. The J segment lost 2 bases and the V segment lost 5 bases, leaving 7 bases of the junction unmatched. Per germline, CDR1 SEHNR and CDR2 FQNEAQ (reference sequence). This CDR3 has 16 amino acids.

V usage is TRBV5-1 and J usage is TRBJ1-1, with D possibly TRBD1 on 6 matching bases. Germline CDR1 SGHRS, CDR2 YFSETQ. The CDR3 runs to 15 residues. V gave up 0 bases and J gave up 2 bases, with 11 bases separating them. The CDR3 loop is CASSLEDSANTEAFF. The CDR3 region has the DNA TGCGCCAGCAGCTTGGAGGACAGCGCAAACACTGAAGCTTTCTTT.

The chain has TRBV19 and TRBJ1-6, with D uncertain. CDR1 is LNHDA, CDR2 SQIVND, per germline (reference sequence). This CDR3 comprises 12 residues. Trimming left V 9 bases short and J 10 bases short, with 13 bases between. CDR3 loop: CASNFVNSPLHF. The CDR3 DNA follows: TGTGCCAGCAACTTTGTTAACTCACCCCTCCACTTT. The entire variable domain, with the rest obtained from reference TRBV19 and TRBJ1-6, is as follows: DGGITQSPKYLFRKEGQNVTLSCEQNLNHDAMYWYRQDPGQGLRLIYYSQIVNDFQKGDIAEGYSVSREKKESFPLTVTSAQKNPTAFYLCASNFVNSPLHFGNGTRLTVT.

The rearrangement links TRBV4-1 to TRBJ1-5, with 7 bases that match TRBD1. CDR1 is MGHRA and CDR2 is YSYEKL in the germline V gene. The CDR3 consists of 14 residues. The trim removed 4 bases at V and 2 bases at J, leaving 2 bases unmatched. CDR3: CASSRGQGNQPQHF. CDR3 sequence (DNA): TGCGCCAGCAGCCGAGGACAGGGCAATCAGCCCCAGCATTTT.

The J gene is TRBJ2-1, the V gene TRBV11-2, with D perhaps matching TRBD1 (5 bases). This CDR3 spans 15 amino acids. Trimming removed 5 bases at V and 0 bases at J, with 11 bases between. In germline, CDR1 is SGHAT, CDR2 FQNNGV. CDR3 loop: CASSRDRSSYNEQFF. CDR3 sequence (DNA): TGTGCCAGCAGCCGAGACAGAAGCTCCTACAATGAGCAGTTCTTC.

J is TRBJ1-1 and V is TRBV6-6; possible D gene TRBD1, 5 bases. V was trimmed by 7 bases and J by 5 bases, leaving 20 bases between them. CDR1 MNHNY and CDR2 SVGAGI come from the germline V gene (reference sequence). The CDR3 consists of 15 residues. In nucleotides, the CDR3 is TGTGCCAGCAACCAGCAGGAGGGGAAGGGGACTGAAGCTTTCTTT. Its protein is CASNQQEGKGTEAFF.